The 17 T cell receptor beta chains in this list originate from one sample, sequenced in a study of T cell changes during pregnancy in multiple sclerosis. Method: immunoSEQ multiplex PCR; TCRdb's copy keeps in-frame clones and lacks some. The sample includes around 100,000 clones, about 93% of them seen just once. The specimen comprised peripheral blood, sampled in the third trimester of pregnancy. Every receptor here comes from a female donor with multiple sclerosis, enrolled in a pregnancy study.

The chain joins TRBV2 to TRBJ2-1; weak D call: TRBD2 (6 bases). The CDR3 loop spans 15 amino acids. V was trimmed by 1 base and J by 0 bases, leaving 7 bases between them. Germline CDR1 SNHLY, CDR2 FYNNEI. The CDR3 here is CASSEVTSSYNEQFF. In nucleotides, the CDR3 is TGTGCCAGCAGTGAAGTGACTAGCTCCTACAATGAGCAGTTCTTC.

J is TRBJ2-2 and V is TRBV12-5; 9 bases align to TRBD2. Unmatched junction bases numbered 2, after V lost 0 bases and J lost 0 bases. Per germline, CDR1 LGHNT and CDR2 FRNRAP. There are 17 residues in the CDR3. CDR3 sequence (DNA): TGTGCTAGTGGTTTGGTGGCTAGCGGGACGAACACCGGGGAGCTGTTTTTT. Residues: CASGLVASGTNTGELFF.

The gene calls are TRBV28 and TRBJ2-3; TRBD2 matches at 11 bases. V lost 5 bases and J lost 2; bases outside the gene matches: 6. Germline CDR1 reads MDHEN; CDR2 reads SYDVKM. This CDR3 has 16 amino acids. The CDR3 nucleotides are TGTGCCAGCAGTGAACAGGGACTAGCGGACACAGATACGCAGTATTTT. It translates to CASSEQGLADTDTQYF.

The genes are TRBV29-1 and TRBJ1-1; TRBD1 aligns across 8 bases. Germline assignment: CDR1 SQVTM and CDR2 ANQGSEA. This CDR3 has 14 residues. V was pared by 4 bases and J by 4 bases, with 8 bases of the junction left unmatched. The CDR3 nucleotides are TGCAGCGTTGCCTTATTGACAGGGGTCACTGAAGCTTTCTTT. As protein: CSVALLTGVTEAFF.

The chain combines TRBV30 with TRBJ1-4, with D perhaps TRBD1 (5 bases). This CDR3 has 13 residues. CDR1 GTSNPN and CDR2 SVGIG come from the germline V gene (reference sequence). V lost 4 bases and J 4 bases, leaving 10 bases between the germline ends. DNA of the CDR3: TGTGCCTGGATGGGGGGGAGTAATGAAAAACTGTTTTTT. The encoded protein is CAWMGGSNEKLFF.

The chain uses TRBV7-8 and TRBJ2-1, with a weak D call TRBD1 (6 bases). CDR1 is SGHVS, CDR2 FQNEAQ, per germline. Between the trimmed V and J ends, which lost 3 bases and 7 bases, there was a span of 16 bases. The CDR3 covers 15 residues. For the CDR3, the DNA is TGTGCCAGCAGCTTCGGCCAAGGACAGTCTAATGAGCAGTTCTTC. It specifies CASSFGQGQSNEQFF.

The chain employs TRBV7-9 and TRBJ2-1; 11 bases fit TRBD2. Germline CDR1 is SEHNR and CDR2 is FQNEAQ (reference sequence). V was pared by 2 bases and J by 2 bases, with 5 bases of the junction left unmatched. The CDR3 contains 17 residues. CDR3 amino acids: CASSLSLAGGPYNEQFF. The CDR3 DNA reads as TGTGCCAGCAGCTTAAGCCTAGCGGGAGGACCCTACAATGAGCAGTTCTTC.

V is TRBV6-5 and J is TRBJ1-2, with TRBD1 matching 7 bases. With V trimmed by 5 bases and J by 6 bases, 6 bases remained unmatched. Germline V gives CDR1 MNHEY, CDR2 SVGAGI. This CDR3 is built from 13 residues. In DNA form, the CDR3 reads TGTGCCAGCAGTAACGGACAGGATCATGGCTACACCTTC. It specifies CASSNGQDHGYTF.

The genes are TRBV5-1 and TRBJ2-7, with 10 bases fitting TRBD1. CDR1 and CDR2 from the germline V gene are SGHRS and YFSETQ. After removal of 0 bases from V and 3 bases from J, the junction contained 6 bases not matched to a gene. The CDR3 has 16 residues. The DNA for the CDR3 is TGCGCCAGCAGCTTGGCCTCCGGGACAGGGGACTACGAGCAGTACTTC. Translating gives CASSLASGTGDYEQYF.

The chain uses TRBV11-2 and TRBJ2-1; tentative D call: TRBD1 (5 bases). Germline CDR1 and CDR2: SGHAT and FQNNGV. V lost 4 bases and J 12 bases, leaving 13 bases between the germline ends. CDR3 size: 12 residues. CDR3 in amino acids: CASSSLGQGQFF. CDR3 in DNA: TGTGCCAGCAGCTCCTTGGGGCAAGGGCAGTTCTTC.

The chain couples TRBV7-9 to TRBJ1-4; 10 bases are shared with TRBD1. The ends lost 5 bases at V and 3 bases at J; junction bases unmatched: 6. The CDR3 length is 16 residues. The V gene's germline CDR1 is SEHNR and CDR2 FQNEAQ (reference sequence). The DNA of the CDR3 is TGTGCCAGCAGCCCGACAGGGGGCATGGCTAATGAAAAACTGTTTTTT. Amino acid sequence: CASSPTGGMANEKLFF. Filled out from reference TRBV7-9 and TRBJ1-4, the complete variable domain reads DTGVSQNPRHKITKRGQNVTFRCDPISEHNRLYWYRQTLGQGPEFLTYFQNEAQLEKSRLLSDRFSAERPKGSFSTLEIQRTEQGDSAMYLCASSPTGGMANEKLFFGSGTQLSVL.

This rearrangement joins TRBV27 to TRBJ2-2; TRBD2 matches 13 bases. CDR1 and CDR2 (germline): MNHEY, SMNVEV (reference sequence). V gave up 7 bases and J gave up 3 bases; unmatched junction bases: 17. The CDR3 runs to 20 residues. CDR3 protein: CASTSPGGTSGIIDTGELFF. The CDR3, as DNA: TGTGCCAGCACCTCCCCGGGGGGGACTAGCGGGATTATTGACACCGGGGAGCTGTTTTTT.

The chain has TRBV7-9 and TRBJ1-1; 8 bases fit TRBD1. The CDR3 sequence is 15 residues long. V trimming: 4 bases; J trimming: 2 bases; junction bases outside the gene matches: 6. CDR1 and CDR2 (germline): SEHNR, FQNEAQ (reference sequence). CDR3 residues: CASSSPGTGNTEAFF. CDR3 nucleotides: TGTGCCAGCAGCTCCCCTGGGACAGGAAACACTGAAGCTTTCTTT.

This sequence joins TRBV5-6 and TRBJ1-5; D possibly corresponds to TRBD1 (5 bases). V dropped 0 bases and J dropped 3 bases, with 13 bases sitting between them. CDR3 length: 16 residues. Germline CDR1 SGHDT, CDR2 YYEEEE. CDR3 residues: CASSLAGVFPNQPQHF. As DNA, the CDR3 is TGTGCCAGCAGCTTGGCGGGGGTTTTCCCCAATCAGCCCCAGCATTTT.

CDR3 amino acids: CASSLGDTLYNSPLHF. In DNA, the CDR3 is TGCGCCAGCAGCTTGGGGGACACCTTATATAATTCACCCCTCCACTTT. V gene TRBV5-1 combines with J gene TRBJ1-6, with D possibly matching TRBD1 (6 bases). V gave up 0 bases and J gave up 4 bases, with 11 bases separating them. Germline V gives CDR1 SGHRS, CDR2 YFSETQ. This CDR3 region has 16 residues.

This chain connects TRBV5-6 to TRBJ1-4, with D perhaps matching TRBD1 (5 bases). CDR1 SGHDT and CDR2 YYEEEE come from the germline V gene. The V end lost 0 bases, the J end lost 3 bases, and 12 bases lay between the germline ends. The CDR3 covers 16 residues. The CDR3 protein is CASSLDRGVANEKLFF. The CDR3 DNA reads TGTGCCAGCAGCTTGGACCGGGGGGTGGCTAATGAAAAACTGTTTTTT.

The chain uses TRBV5-4 and TRBJ2-3; maybe TRBD2 (5 bases). The CDR3 spans 13 residues. The ends were cut back, 4 bases at V and 1 base at J, with 7 bases in the middle. CDR1 SGHNT and CDR2 YYREEE come from the germline V gene (reference sequence). As DNA, the CDR3 is TGTGCCAGCAGCAGAGCGGGCACAGATACGCAGTATTTT. Protein sequence: CASSRAGTDTQYF.